This is a list of T cell receptor beta chains from one sample in a study of blood T cell repertoires in COVID-19. The repertoire was sequenced with immunoSEQ multiplex PCR; TCRdb's copy has only in-frame clones and lacks some. The table includes 200,000 or so clones, roughly 85% detected once. The specimen was PBMCs or T cells enriched from blood (not recorded which). Source of these receptors: a middle-aged woman with acute COVID-19. The CDR3 runs from the conserved cysteine through the conserved F or W. The order of the fields is V gene, D gene, clone size, J gene, CDR3 DNA, CDR3 protein. A D gene is named only where the DNA matches it firmly. Where a row states a size, it is once, few, many or the class of an expanded clone; other rows omit it.

v_call: TRBV27; d_call: NA; clone_size: NA; j_call: TRBJ1-1; cdr3_nt: TGTGCCAGCAGTTTACGTTCGGCAGGCATGAACACTGAAGCTTTCTTT; cdr3_aa: CASSLRSAGMNTEAFF
v_call: TRBV7-8; d_call: TRBD1; clone_size: NA; j_call: TRBJ2-2; cdr3_nt: TGTGCCAGCAGCCGGTCATTTACAGGGGGCAGTTACACCGGGGAGCTGTTTTTT; cdr3_aa: CASSRSFTGGSYTGELFF
v_call: TRBV3-1/TRBV3-2; d_call: TRBD1; clone_size: NA; j_call: TRBJ1-4; cdr3_nt: TGTGCCAGCAGTCGGGGACAGTTGGAGGAAAAACTGTTTTTT; cdr3_aa: CASSRGQLEEKLFF
v_call: TRBV19; d_call: TRBD1; clone_size: NA; j_call: TRBJ1-2; cdr3_nt: TGTGCCAGTAGTCAACAGGGGGCCAGCTATGGCTACACCTTC; cdr3_aa: CASSQQGASYGYTF
v_call: TRBV9; d_call: TRBD1; clone_size: NA; j_call: TRBJ1-2; cdr3_nt: TGTGCCAGCAGCGGGACAGGGAAGGTCTATGGCTACACCTTC; cdr3_aa: CASSGTGKVYGYTF
v_call: TRBV5-5; d_call: NA; clone_size: NA; j_call: TRBJ2-3; cdr3_nt: TGTGCCAGCAGTTTGACTCAGGGCACAGATACGCAGTATTTT; cdr3_aa: CASSLTQGTDTQYF
v_call: TRBV18; d_call: NA; clone_size: NA; j_call: TRBJ1-1; cdr3_nt: TGTGCCAGCTCACCCGGGCGGGGGACTGAAGCTTTCTTT; cdr3_aa: CASSPGRGTEAFF
v_call: TRBV2; d_call: NA; clone_size: NA; j_call: TRBJ1-2; cdr3_nt: TGTGCCAGCAGTGACAGAACAGGTGGCTACACCTTC; cdr3_aa: CASSDRTGGYTF
v_call: TRBV6-5; d_call: NA; clone_size: NA; j_call: TRBJ1-1; cdr3_nt: TGTGCCAGCAGTAGAGGTGGGGCAGCGAACACTGAAGCTTTCTTT; cdr3_aa: CASSRGGAANTEAFF
v_call: TRBV7-2; d_call: TRBD1; clone_size: NA; j_call: TRBJ2-5; cdr3_nt: TGTGCCAGCAGCAAGGGACAGGTGGAGACCCAGTACTTC; cdr3_aa: CASSKGQVETQYF
v_call: TRBV2; d_call: TRBD1; clone_size: NA; j_call: TRBJ2-7; cdr3_nt: TGTGCCAGCAGTGAAATTGGGGACAGGGCCTACGAGCAGTACTTC; cdr3_aa: CASSEIGDRAYEQYF
v_call: TRBV9; d_call: TRBD1; clone_size: NA; j_call: TRBJ2-3; cdr3_nt: TGTGCCAGCAGCGTAGAACCGACAGGGGACACAGATACGCAGTATTTT; cdr3_aa: CASSVEPTGDTDTQYF
v_call: TRBV27; d_call: NA; clone_size: NA; j_call: TRBJ2-6; cdr3_nt: TGTGCCAGCAGGGGGCTGGGAGGGGCCAACGTCCTGACTTTC; cdr3_aa: CASRGLGGANVLTF
v_call: TRBV20-1; d_call: TRBD1; clone_size: NA; j_call: TRBJ1-5; cdr3_nt: TGCAGTGCTAGTCGTTCTCCAGGGGGTAGCAATCAGCCCCAGCATTTT; cdr3_aa: CSASRSPGGSNQPQHF
v_call: TRBV2; d_call: NA; clone_size: NA; j_call: TRBJ2-2; cdr3_nt: TGTGCCAGCCCGCTAACCCAGGGAAAGGCCGGGGAGCTGTTTTTT; cdr3_aa: CASPLTQGKAGELFF
v_call: TRBV5-1; d_call: TRBD2; clone_size: NA; j_call: TRBJ2-5; cdr3_nt: TGCGCCAGCAGCTTACTAGCGGGGCAAGAGACCCAGTACTTC; cdr3_aa: CASSLLAGQETQYF
v_call: TRBV27; d_call: NA; clone_size: once; j_call: TRBJ1-2; cdr3_nt: TGTGCCAGCAGTGTCCGGGACACATCCCACTATGGCTACACCTTC; cdr3_aa: CASSVRDTSHYGYTF
v_call: TRBV18; d_call: NA; clone_size: once; j_call: TRBJ1-5; cdr3_nt: TGTGCCAGCTCGCCGAAACTACAGGGAGGGAGCAATCAGCCCCAGCATTTT; cdr3_aa: CASSPKLQGGSNQPQHF
v_call: TRBV7-3; d_call: TRBD2; clone_size: once; j_call: TRBJ2-1; cdr3_nt: TGTGCCAGCAGCTTAGGTGGTGTGACTAGCTATTTGGATGAGCAGTTCTTC; cdr3_aa: CASSLGGVTSYLDEQFF
v_call: TRBV13; d_call: TRBD2; clone_size: NA; j_call: TRBJ2-1; cdr3_nt: TGTGCCAGCAGCTTAGGAGTAGGGGCTAGCGGGGTCATCCAGGACGATGAGCAGTTCTTC; cdr3_aa: CASSLGVGASGVIQDDEQFF
v_call: TRBV19; d_call: NA; clone_size: NA; j_call: TRBJ1-2; cdr3_nt: TGTGCCAGTAGTATGTCGGGAAACGCGCGCCGCTACACCTTC; cdr3_aa: CASSMSGNARRYTF
v_call: TRBV29-1; d_call: NA; clone_size: NA; j_call: TRBJ1-5; cdr3_nt: TGCAGCGGAGCCTTGGACAGTAGCAATCAGCCCCAGCATTTT; cdr3_aa: CSGALDSSNQPQHF
v_call: TRBV20-1; d_call: NA; clone_size: NA; j_call: TRBJ2-1; cdr3_nt: TGCAGTGCTAGTGGCGCGGGGGCGCTCATCGCCTACAATGAGCAGTTCTTC; cdr3_aa: CSASGAGALIAYNEQFF
v_call: TRBV7-2; d_call: NA; clone_size: once; j_call: TRBJ1-6; cdr3_nt: TGTGCCAGCAGCCTTACCGGGTTGCAGAGTTCACCCCTCCACTTT; cdr3_aa: CASSLTGLQSSPLHF
v_call: TRBV30; d_call: NA; clone_size: NA; j_call: TRBJ1-3; cdr3_nt: TGTGCCTGGAGTGTAACGGGGAGGGACACCATATATTTT; cdr3_aa: CAWSVTGRDTIYF
v_call: TRBV11-3; d_call: NA; clone_size: NA; j_call: TRBJ2-2; cdr3_nt: TGTGCCAGCAGTTCCGGGACATCCAACACCGGGGAGCTGTTTTTT; cdr3_aa: CASSSGTSNTGELFF
v_call: TRBV25-1; d_call: NA; clone_size: NA; j_call: TRBJ1-1; cdr3_nt: TGTGCCAGCAGTGAATATGGCAACTCGGGCACTGAAGCTTTCTTT; cdr3_aa: CASSEYGNSGTEAFF
v_call: TRBV19; d_call: NA; clone_size: NA; j_call: TRBJ1-4; cdr3_nt: TGTGCCAGTAAAGGACAGAATTGGGATGAAAAACTGTTTTTT; cdr3_aa: CASKGQNWDEKLFF
v_call: TRBV9; d_call: NA; clone_size: NA; j_call: TRBJ1-2; cdr3_nt: TGTGCCAGCAGCGTGGCAGGGTTCGAGGGCTACACCTTC; cdr3_aa: CASSVAGFEGYTF
v_call: TRBV19; d_call: TRBD1; clone_size: NA; j_call: TRBJ1-5; cdr3_nt: TGTGCCAGCCGGAACCAGGGGGTCAATCAGCCCCAGCATTTT; cdr3_aa: CASRNQGVNQPQHF
v_call: TRBV10-3; d_call: NA; clone_size: NA; j_call: TRBJ1-4; cdr3_nt: TGTGCCATCAGTTATTCCCCCCTGGAAAAACTGTTTTTT; cdr3_aa: CAISYSPLEKLFF
v_call: TRBV15; d_call: NA; clone_size: NA; j_call: TRBJ1-5; cdr3_nt: TGTGCCACCAGCGGCGGAGATAGCAATCAGCCCCAGCATTTT; cdr3_aa: CATSGGDSNQPQHF
v_call: TRBV2; d_call: NA; clone_size: NA; j_call: TRBJ1-6; cdr3_nt: TGTGCCAGCAGTGAAGAGGGGGGGCTATCTACGAATTCACCCCTCCACTTT; cdr3_aa: CASSEEGGLSTNSPLHF
v_call: TRBV29-1; d_call: TRBD1; clone_size: NA; j_call: TRBJ1-4; cdr3_nt: TGCAGCGTTGAAGTGACAGGGTCGGGTGAAAAACTGTTTTTT; cdr3_aa: CSVEVTGSGEKLFF
v_call: TRBV28; d_call: TRBD1; clone_size: NA; j_call: TRBJ2-1; cdr3_nt: TGTGCCAGCAGTTCCGGGACAGGGGATAAACATGAGCAGTTCTTC; cdr3_aa: CASSSGTGDKHEQFF
v_call: TRBV18; d_call: NA; clone_size: NA; j_call: TRBJ1-2; cdr3_nt: TGTGCCAGCTCACCAGGAGAAAGAGGTGGCTACACCTTC; cdr3_aa: CASSPGERGGYTF
v_call: TRBV3-1/TRBV3-2; d_call: NA; clone_size: NA; j_call: TRBJ1-1; cdr3_nt: TGTGCCAGCAGCCAGAAGAGGAACACTGAAGCTTTCTTT; cdr3_aa: CASSQKRNTEAFF
v_call: TRBV9; d_call: NA; clone_size: NA; j_call: TRBJ2-2; cdr3_nt: TGTGCCAGCAGTGTTCGGCAGGAGAACACCGGGGAGCTGTTTTTT; cdr3_aa: CASSVRQENTGELFF
v_call: TRBV4-3; d_call: NA; clone_size: NA; j_call: TRBJ1-4; cdr3_nt: TGCGCCAGCAGCCACCAACTCCCAGGGGCGGCTAATGAAAAACTGTTTTTT; cdr3_aa: CASSHQLPGAANEKLFF
v_call: TRBV5-6; d_call: NA; clone_size: once; j_call: TRBJ2-1; cdr3_nt: TGTGCCAGCAGCTTAGGTAGCTCCAATGAGCAGTTCTTC; cdr3_aa: CASSLGSSNEQFF
v_call: TRBV28; d_call: TRBD1; clone_size: NA; j_call: TRBJ2-7; cdr3_nt: TGTGCCAGCAGCACCTACGGACAGGCAGGAGACGAGCAGTACTTC; cdr3_aa: CASSTYGQAGDEQYF
v_call: TRBV6-5; d_call: NA; clone_size: NA; j_call: TRBJ1-5; cdr3_nt: TGTGCCAGCAGACGTGACAAGTTAAGCAATCAGCCCCAGCATTTT; cdr3_aa: CASRRDKLSNQPQHF
v_call: TRBV6-5; d_call: NA; clone_size: NA; j_call: TRBJ2-3; cdr3_nt: TGTGCCAGCAGGCTTAGCGGAAACACAGATACGCAGTATTTT; cdr3_aa: CASRLSGNTDTQYF
v_call: TRBV27; d_call: NA; clone_size: NA; j_call: TRBJ1-6; cdr3_nt: TGTGCCAGCACCGACGGGGGGGGACGGTCACCCCTCCACTTT; cdr3_aa: CASTDGGGRSPLHF
v_call: TRBV7-2; d_call: TRBD1; clone_size: NA; j_call: TRBJ1-1; cdr3_nt: TGTGCCAGCAGCCCGGGGACAGTTGGGAACACTGAAGCTTTCTTT; cdr3_aa: CASSPGTVGNTEAFF
v_call: TRBV25-1; d_call: NA; clone_size: few; j_call: TRBJ1-2; cdr3_nt: TGTGCCAGCAGCGGCATAGGGGCTGACTATGGCTACACCTTC; cdr3_aa: CASSGIGADYGYTF
v_call: TRBV5-4; d_call: NA; clone_size: NA; j_call: TRBJ1-1; cdr3_nt: TGTGCCAGCAGCCCGAAGGGAGGGGATATTGAAGCTTTCTTT; cdr3_aa: CASSPKGGDIEAFF
v_call: TRBV29-1; d_call: TRBD2; clone_size: few; j_call: TRBJ2-1; cdr3_nt: TGCAGCGTTGACCTGGGGTTAGCGGGGGAGATCAATGAGCAGTTCTTC; cdr3_aa: CSVDLGLAGEINEQFF
v_call: TRBV6-5; d_call: TRBD1; clone_size: NA; j_call: TRBJ1-1; cdr3_nt: TGTGCCAGCAGAGGGACAGTAGACACTGAAGCTTTCTTT; cdr3_aa: CASRGTVDTEAFF
v_call: TRBV20-1; d_call: NA; clone_size: NA; j_call: TRBJ1-1; cdr3_nt: TGCAGTGCTAGTGATTACAGGGTTTCGAACACTGAAGCTTTCTTT; cdr3_aa: CSASDYRVSNTEAFF
v_call: TRBV13; d_call: NA; clone_size: NA; j_call: TRBJ2-5; cdr3_nt: TGTGCCAGCAGCTCCCACCCCGGGGGTGAAGAGACCCAGTACTTC; cdr3_aa: CASSSHPGGEETQYF
v_call: TRBV7-9; d_call: NA; clone_size: NA; j_call: TRBJ1-2; cdr3_nt: TGTGCCACCAAGGGGGGGGGTAACCCTCCTGGCTACACCTTC; cdr3_aa: CATKGGGNPPGYTF
v_call: TRBV7-3; d_call: NA; clone_size: few; j_call: TRBJ1-5; cdr3_nt: TGTGCCAGCTTGGGGGGGCCCCAGCATTTT; cdr3_aa: CASLGGPQHF